Presented here are 32 T cell receptor beta chains from one specimen sequenced in a study of blood T cells in healthy people across ages. With a J-beta primer mix and a sample-barcoded 5' primer, a second PCR ran about 7 to 12 cycles. In TCRdb, the 5' RACE reads were re-called with MiXCR into one record per CDR3 protein. The data contain nearly 1 million distinct CDR3 sequences, roughly 50% of them seen just once; the ten biggest clones take up 20% to 25%. The sample taken for sequencing was blood. These receptors all come from a woman aged 55-69 years in good health.

V usage is TRBV20-1 and J usage is TRBJ2-7; 11 bases line up with TRBD2. The CDR3 runs to 16 residues. The V and J ends lost 6 bases and 4 bases, in that order; junction bases with no gene match: 14. In germline, CDR1 is DFQATT, CDR2 SNEGSKA (reference sequence). The CDR3 DNA reads TGCAGTGCCCCTCGGCCCCCGGCTAGCGGGAGGTACGAGCAGTACTTC. This gives the protein CSAPRPPASGRYEQYF.

The rearrangement uses TRBV28 and TRBJ1-2; TRBD1 is a possible D gene (5 bases). CDR1 MDHEN and CDR2 SYDVKM come from the germline V gene. The V and J ends lost 6 bases and 8 bases respectively, with 16 bases between them. The CDR3 runs to 13 residues. CDR3 sequence (DNA): TGTGCCAGCAGCCGCGGGGTGGGGGTCGGCTACACCTTC. This encodes CASSRGVGVGYTF.

Concerning this clonotype itself: A read error may produce the germline difference seen at one junction end. The rearrangement uses TRBV7-9 and TRBJ1-1, with TRBD1 matching 7 bases. Looked up from germline, CDR1 is SEHNR and CDR2 is FQNEAQ (reference sequence). CDR3 length equals 15 residues. CDR3 sequence reads: CASSLGQRPNTEAFF. CDR3 coding DNA: TGTGCCAGTAGCTTGGGACAGAGGCCAAACACTGAAGCTTTCTTT.

The chain recombines TRBV2 with TRBJ2-1; 11 nucleotides line up with TRBD2. CDR3 length equals 14 residues. After removal of 4 bases from V and 4 bases from J, the junction contained 0 bases not matched to a gene. Per the germline V gene, CDR1 is SNHLY and CDR2 is FYNNEI. The CDR3 region is CASSASGRYNEQFF. The CDR3 DNA reads as TGTGCCAGCAGTGCTAGCGGGAGGTACAATGAGCAGTTCTTC.

For the CDR3, the DNA is TGTGCCAGCAGTTACTCGGGAAACACCGGGGAGCTGTTTTTT. It translates to CASSYSGNTGELFF. The rearrangement links TRBV6-2 or TRBV6-3 to TRBJ2-2; D is uncertain. The CDR3 consists of 14 residues. The germline CDR1 and CDR2 sequences are MNHEY and SVGEGT. The germline V and J ends were trimmed by 0 bases and 2 bases, with 4 bases remaining between them.

The chain has TRBV12-3 or TRBV12-4 and TRBJ2-3, with 11 bases lining up with TRBD2. The CDR3 has 17 amino acids. V was pared by 6 bases and J by 3 bases, with 11 bases of the junction left unmatched. The CDR3 DNA is TGTGCCAGCAGCCCACGAACTAGCGGGGGTCCAACAGATACGCAGTATTTT. Amino acids: CASSPRTSGGPTDTQYF.

This clonotype was recorded a few times. CDR3 loop: CASSLLAGNGGETQYF. In nucleotides, the CDR3 is TGCGCCAGCAGCTTGCTTGCAGGGAATGGCGGTGAGACCCAGTACTTC. This chain uses TRBV5-1 with TRBJ2-5; maybe TRBD1 (5 bases). This CDR3 comprises 16 residues. V was pared by 1 base and J by 5 bases, with 18 bases between. From germline, CDR1 is SGHRS and CDR2 YFSETQ.

Points on this clonotype: The germline gene is not matched at one end of the junction; a read error may be the cause. The gene calls are TRBV7-6 and TRBJ2-2; D is unclear. The germline V gene has CDR1 SGHVS and CDR2 FNYEAQ. This CDR3 is 14 amino acids long. CDR3 in DNA: TGTGTCAGCAGCATCCAGCCGAACACCGGGGAGCTGTTTTTT. Translated: CVSSIQPNTGELFF. Using reference TRBV7-6 and TRBJ2-2 for the parts outside the CDR3, the full variable domain is GAGVSQSPRYKVTKRGQDVALRCDPISGHVSLYWYRQALGQGPEFLTYFNYEAQQDKSGLPNDRFSAERPEGSISTLTIQRTEQRDSAMYRCVSSIQPNTGELFFGEGSRLTVL.

The count of this clonotype is one. V gene TRBV2 combines with J gene TRBJ2-4; D tentatively reads TRBD1 or TRBD2 (9 bases each). Gene TRBJ2-7 matches the end of the DNA better, so the J call may be wrong. CDR1 is SNHLY and CDR2 is FYNNEI in the germline V gene. The CDR3 runs to 17 residues. CDR3 region: CATWTGDGGRGTDEQYF. Written as DNA, the CDR3 is TGTGCCACCTGGACAGGGGATGGCGGGAGGGGAACTGACGAGCAGTACTTC.

This clonotype was counted between two and nine times. The chain uses TRBV6-1 and TRBJ2-4; D is perhaps TRBD1 or TRBD2 (7 bases each). Germline CDR1 reads MNHNS; CDR2 reads SASEGT. Trimming removed 6 bases at V and 8 bases at J, with 20 bases between. The CDR3 loop spans 15 amino acids. CDR3 bases: TGTGCCAGCAGGAGCCAACAGGGGAGGGGGGACATTCAGTACTTC. Protein sequence: CASRSQQGRGDIQYF.

This clonotype was observed a handful of times. The rearrangement joins TRBV7-9 to TRBJ1-2; D remains unclear. This CDR3 has 17 residues. Per the germline V gene, CDR1 is SEHNR and CDR2 is FQNEAQ (reference sequence). Trimming cost V 3 bases and J 1 base, with 18 bases left between them. Here the CDR3 reads CASSFRLTSNNNYGYTF. In DNA, the CDR3 is TGTGCCAGCAGCTTCAGGTTGACGTCGAACAATAACTATGGCTACACCTTC.

This clonotype is medium-sized by share. This sequence joins TRBV27 and TRBJ1-6; the D is unclear. The CDR3 consists of 16 residues. Germline values: CDR1 MNHEY, CDR2 SMNVEV (reference sequence). The V gene lost 6 bases and the J gene lost 7 bases, with 19 bases spanning the gap. CDR3 bases: TGTGCCAGCAGAGCATCGAGGGCAGGTTGGAATTCACCCCTCCACTTT. Protein sequence: CASRASRAGWNSPLHF.

In this sample, this clonotype turned up a few times. The chain carries TRBV5-1 and TRBJ2-7, with D possibly being TRBD2 (5 bases). The CDR3 loop spans 15 amino acids. Germline V lookup: CDR1 SGHRS, CDR2 YFSETQ. Trimming removed 0 bases from V and 4 bases from J, with 14 bases in between. DNA for the CDR3: TGCGCCAGCAGCTTGGATTTAGGCGGGCGATACGAGCAGTACTTC. It translates to CASSLDLGGRYEQYF.

The V and J genes are TRBV4-2 and TRBJ2-5, with D hard to call. CDR1 is LGHNA and CDR2 is YNFKEQ in the germline V gene. V lost 1 base, J lost 5 bases, and 14 bases lay in between. This CDR3 contains 15 residues. The CDR3 bases are TGTGCCAGCAGCCAAGGACTGGGGTCAGGTGAGACCCAGTACTTC. Translated: CASSQGLGSGETQYF.

This clonotype was counted between two and nine times. The J gene is TRBJ2-5, the V gene TRBV10-3, with TRBD2 matching over 9 bases. This CDR3 is built from 15 residues. Germline CDR1 and CDR2: ENHRY and SYGVKD. Trimming cost V 3 bases and J 1 base; bases outside gene matches: 3. CDR3 in amino acids: CAISESSGIQETQYF. CDR3 nucleotide sequence: TGTGCCATCAGTGAATCTAGCGGGATCCAAGAGACCCAGTACTTC.

J is TRBJ2-5 and V is TRBV27, with D perhaps being TRBD1 or TRBD2 (5 bases each). Germline CDR1 MNHEY, CDR2 SMNVEV (reference sequence). The ends were cut back, 1 base at V and 5 bases at J, with 35 bases in the middle. The CDR3 is 22 residues long. The chain's CDR3 is CASSLYPPGMGLDGGTNETQYF. The CDR3 DNA sequence: TGTGCCAGCAGTTTATACCCCCCGGGGATGGGGCTAGACGGTGGCACCAATGAGACCCAGTACTTC.

The V gene is TRBV20-1, the J gene TRBJ2-1, with TRBD2 identical over 7 bases. The end of the DNA fits TRBJ2-7 better, so the J call may be wrong. The CDR3 is 15 residues long. Germline V gene sequence: CDR1 DFQATT, CDR2 SNEGSKA (reference sequence). The CDR3 DNA is TGCAGTGCTAGGGCAACTAGCGCCCGGGTTTACGAGCAGTACTTC. The encoded protein is CSARATSARVYEQYF.

This clonotype was recorded a few times. The rearrangement uses TRBV6-1 and TRBJ2-7; a weak D match, TRBD1 (6 bases). Germline lookup yields CDR1 MNHNS and CDR2 SASEGT. There are 12 residues in the CDR3. Trimming left V 5 bases short and J 6 bases short, with 11 bases between. The CDR3 protein is CASSLWGREQYF. DNA of the CDR3: TGTGCCAGCAGTTTGTGGGGGCGCGAGCAGTACTTC.

This chain uses TRBV28 with TRBJ2-4; a possible D gene is TRBD1 (6 bases). The DNA end lines up better with TRBJ2-7; the J call may be wrong. This CDR3 is 12 amino acids long. The V gene's germline CDR1 is MDHEN and CDR2 SYDVKM. In nucleotides, the CDR3 is TGTGCCACTACCGGGACAAACTACGAGCAGTACTTC. Protein: CATTGTNYEQYF.

The chain employs TRBV20-1 and TRBJ2-1; TRBD1 is a possible D gene (6 bases). Germline assignment: CDR1 DFQATT and CDR2 SNEGSKA (reference sequence). The CDR3 consists of 15 residues. The V end lost 1 base, the J end lost 7 bases, and 17 bases lay between the germline ends. The CDR3 region is CSARGTGTSNNEQFF. In DNA, the CDR3 is TGCAGTGCTAGAGGCACTGGGACATCCAATAATGAGCAGTTCTTC.

The chain combines TRBV6-5 with TRBJ2-7, with TRBD1 as a possible D gene (6 bases). Germline-derived CDR1 and CDR2 are MNHEY and SVGAGI. This CDR3 spans 16 amino acids. V was shortened by 7 bases and J by 0 bases, with 19 bases between the two germline ends. This CDR3 reads CASNSRGQRGSYEQYF. For the CDR3, the DNA is TGTGCCAGCAACTCAAGGGGACAAAGGGGCTCCTACGAGCAGTACTTC.

The J gene is TRBJ2-4, the V gene TRBV29-1, with unresolved D. With 4 bases removed from V and 4 bases from J, the gap between germline ends came to 8 bases. Per germline, CDR1 SQVTM and CDR2 ANQGSEA. CDR3 length: 12 residues. In DNA, the CDR3 is TGCAGCGTTGTAGGCAGGAAAAACATTCAGTACTTC. Its translation: CSVVGRKNIQYF.

The gene calls are TRBV7-2 and TRBJ2-3; no reliable D call. This CDR3 contains 12 residues. Germline CDR1 and CDR2: SGHTA and FQGNSA. The germline V and J ends were trimmed by 7 bases and 6 bases, with 11 bases remaining between them. CDR3 nucleotides: TGTGCCAGCACCAAAGTGGGGGATACGCAGTATTTT. Translating gives CASTKVGDTQYF.

This clonotype was seen ten or more times. V gene TRBV7-2 combines with J gene TRBJ2-3; D remains ambiguous. There are 14 residues in the CDR3. CDR1 SGHTA and CDR2 FQGNSA come from the germline V gene. With 3 bases removed from V and 0 bases from J, the gap between germline ends came to 7 bases. The CDR3, as DNA: TGTGCCAGCAGCTTTTTTACCAGCACAGATACGCAGTATTTT. Translated, it gives CASSFFTSTDTQYF.

The chain links TRBV5-1 to TRBJ2-7; 7 positions match TRBD2. Germline V CDR1 and CDR2: SGHRS, YFSETQ. The CDR3 consists of 14 residues. V lost 5 bases and J lost 0; bases outside the gene matches: 5. The CDR3 is CASRTRDYSYEQYF. The CDR3 nucleotides read TGCGCCAGCAGGACCCGGGACTACTCCTACGAGCAGTACTTC.

The chain uses TRBV4-1 and TRBJ2-3, with TRBD2 as a possible D gene (8 bases). The CDR3 has 20 amino acids. Trimming removed 4 bases from V and 5 bases from J, with 31 bases in between. Germline assignment: CDR1 MGHRA and CDR2 YSYEKL. The CDR3 reads CASSRDSVGRVREDGDTQYF. The CDR3 DNA follows: TGCGCCAGCAGCCGGGACAGCGTTGGTCGGGTGCGGGAGGATGGAGATACGCAGTATTTT.

V and J are TRBV20-1 and TRBJ2-1; no firm D call. The length of the CDR3 is 12 residues. The germline CDR1 and CDR2 sequences are DFQATT and SNEGSKA (reference sequence). With 0 bases removed from V and 5 bases from J, the gap between germline ends came to 5 bases. The CDR3 loop is CSARESHNEQFF. DNA of the CDR3: TGCAGTGCTAGAGAGTCGCACAATGAGCAGTTCTTC.

This clonotype has only one observation. V usage is TRBV2 and J usage is TRBJ1-5; no reliable D call. The germline CDR1 and CDR2 sequences are SNHLY and FYNNEI. CDR3 length: 14 residues. Trimming left V 4 bases short and J 11 bases short, with 18 bases between. The CDR3 loop reads CASSVSGRRDAQHF. The DNA of the CDR3 is TGTGCCAGCAGTGTTTCGGGTAGGAGGGATGCCCAGCATTTT.

This clonotype turned up a few times. The gene calls are TRBV14 and TRBJ1-2; no definite D call. Germline CDR1 and CDR2: SGHDN and FVKESK. The CDR3 is 13 residues long. The germline V and J ends were trimmed by 8 bases and 0 bases, with 10 bases remaining between them. As DNA, the CDR3 is TGTGCCAGCCCAACAACCGCTAACTATGGCTACACCTTC. Its protein product is CASPTTANYGYTF. The variable domain in full, completed from reference TRBV14 and TRBJ1-2, reads EAGVTQFPSHSVIEKGQTVTLRCDPISGHDNLYWYRRVMGKEIKFLLHFVKESKQDESGMPNNRFLAERTGGTYSTLKVQPAELEDSGVYFCASPTTANYGYTFGSGTRLTVV.

Only a few counts were recorded for this clonotype. J is TRBJ2-1 and V is TRBV7-3, with D possibly being TRBD2 (6 bases). V gave up 2 bases and J gave up 3 bases, with 11 bases separating them. The CDR3 is made up of 15 amino acids. The germline CDR1 and CDR2 sequences are SGHTA and FQGTGA. The chain's CDR3 is CASSLESGFYNEQFF. The CDR3 DNA follows: TGTGCCAGCAGCTTAGAGAGCGGGTTCTACAATGAGCAGTTCTTC.

The gene calls are TRBV20-1 and TRBJ2-3; the D gene could be TRBD1 or TRBD2 (6 bases each). There are 18 residues in the CDR3. The germline gives CDR1 DFQATT, CDR2 SNEGSKA (reference sequence). V was cut by 1 base and J by 0 bases, with 20 bases left in between. CDR3 sequence (DNA): TGCAGTGCTAGAGGCTCAAGGGGGGTGCGGGGTAGCACAGATACGCAGTATTTT. Residues: CSARGSRGVRGSTDTQYF.

This clonotype was detected only once. The chain employs TRBV7-9 and TRBJ2-1; TRBD1 agrees at 9 bases. The CDR3 length is 16 residues. Unmatched junction bases numbered 3, after V lost 3 bases and J lost 0 bases. Germline V gene lookup returns CDR1 SEHNR and CDR2 FQNEAQ (reference sequence). The CDR3 DNA reads TGTGCCAGCAGCTTCGACAGGGGGAGCTCCTACAATGAGCAGTTCTTC. It specifies CASSFDRGSSYNEQFF.